Ten or more counts support the clone carrying this T cell receptor (beta chain). This sample was included in a study of spatial heterogeneity in lung cancer. Single TCR cDNA molecules each had their own unique molecular identifier. TCRdb ran MiXCR on the 5' RACE reads and lists one entry per CDR3 protein. This sample has tens of thousands of distinct CDR3 sequences; almost 5.5% occur once, and the top ten carry around 24%. Germline V gives CDR1 MGHRA, CDR2 YSYEKL. V was clipped by 4 bases and J by 0 bases; unmatched bases: 1. CDR3 length: 15 residues. As to time point: blood at routine non-recurrence follow-up after resection.

The sample consisted of PBMCs, taken at follow-up. This clonotype was obtained from a female donor with early-stage non-small cell lung cancer. The chain recombines TRBV4-1 with TRBJ2-2; 8 bases map to TRBD1. CDR3 protein: CASSRGQANTGELFF. The CDR3 DNA reads TGCGCCAGCAGCCGGGGACAGGCGAACACCGGGGAGCTGTTTTTT.